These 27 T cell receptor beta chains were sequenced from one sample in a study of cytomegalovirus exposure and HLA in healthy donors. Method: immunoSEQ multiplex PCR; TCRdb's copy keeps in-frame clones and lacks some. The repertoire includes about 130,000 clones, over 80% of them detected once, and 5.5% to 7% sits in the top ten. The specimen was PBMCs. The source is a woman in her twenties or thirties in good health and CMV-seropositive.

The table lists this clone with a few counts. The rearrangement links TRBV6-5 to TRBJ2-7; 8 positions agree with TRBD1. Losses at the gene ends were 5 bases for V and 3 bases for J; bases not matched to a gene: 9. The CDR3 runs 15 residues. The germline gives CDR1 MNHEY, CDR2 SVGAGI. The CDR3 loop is CASSDLGQGSYEQYF. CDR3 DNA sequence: TGTGCCAGCAGTGACTTAGGACAGGGTAGCTACGAGCAGTACTTC.

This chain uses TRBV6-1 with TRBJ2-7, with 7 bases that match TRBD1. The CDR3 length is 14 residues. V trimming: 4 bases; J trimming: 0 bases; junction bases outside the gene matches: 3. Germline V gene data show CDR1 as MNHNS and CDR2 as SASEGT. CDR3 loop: CASSADRTSYEQYF. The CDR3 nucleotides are TGTGCCAGCAGTGCGGACAGGACCTCCTACGAGCAGTACTTC.

DNA for the CDR3: TGTGCCAGCACCGCCCAGACAGTCGGCCAGCCCCAGCATTTT. It is translated as CASTAQTVGQPQHF. The chain couples TRBV6-6 to TRBJ1-5; D may be TRBD1 (5 bases). Trimming cost V 7 bases and J 7 bases, with 17 bases left between them. This CDR3 comprises 14 residues. Germline CDR1 reads MNHNY; CDR2 reads SVGAGI (reference sequence).

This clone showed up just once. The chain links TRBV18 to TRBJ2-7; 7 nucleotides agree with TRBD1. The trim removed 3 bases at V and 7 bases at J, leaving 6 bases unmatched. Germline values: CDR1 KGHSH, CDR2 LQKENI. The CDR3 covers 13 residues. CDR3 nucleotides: TGTGCCAGCTCACCCATCGACAGGGCTGAGCAGTACTTC. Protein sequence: CASSPIDRAEQYF.

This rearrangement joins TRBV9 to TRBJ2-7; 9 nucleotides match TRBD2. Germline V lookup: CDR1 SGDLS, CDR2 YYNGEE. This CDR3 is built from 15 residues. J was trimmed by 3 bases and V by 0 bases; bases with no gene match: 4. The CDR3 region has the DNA TGTGCCAGCAGCGTAGGGACTAGCGTTGACTACGAGCAGTACTTC. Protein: CASSVGTSVDYEQYF.

Here the CDR3 DNA reads TGTGCCAGCAGTGTATTCACAGGGCTAAATGGCTACACCTTC. This encodes CASSVFTGLNGYTF. This sequence joins TRBV2 and TRBJ1-2; D possibly corresponds to TRBD1 (6 bases). This CDR3 contains 14 residues. Germline lookup yields CDR1 SNHLY and CDR2 FYNNEI. Trimming removed 4 bases at V and 6 bases at J, with 15 bases between.

The chain's CDR3 is CASSSVRGTGNTEAFF. Written as DNA, the CDR3 is TGTGCCAGCAGTTCCGTCCGAGGGACAGGGAACACTGAAGCTTTCTTT. The rearrangement links TRBV27 to TRBJ1-1, with TRBD1 matching 8 bases. Germline CDR1 MNHEY, CDR2 SMNVEV (reference sequence). Trimming took 4 bases from V and 1 from J; bases not matched to a gene: 8. The CDR3 has 16 amino acids.

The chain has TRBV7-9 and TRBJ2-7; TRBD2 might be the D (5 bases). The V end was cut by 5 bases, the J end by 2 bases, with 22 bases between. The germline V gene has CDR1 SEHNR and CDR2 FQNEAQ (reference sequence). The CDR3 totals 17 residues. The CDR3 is CASSHPDLAPSTYEQYF. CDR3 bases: TGTGCCAGCAGCCACCCCGACCTAGCTCCCAGCACCTACGAGCAGTACTTC.

DNA of the CDR3: TGCGCCAGCAGCCGGGGACAGCAAGAGACCCAGTACTTC. This encodes CASSRGQQETQYF. The chain links TRBV4-1 to TRBJ2-5; 7 nucleotides agree with TRBD1. CDR1 and CDR2 from the germline V gene are MGHRA and YSYEKL. The ends lost 4 bases at V and 2 bases at J; junction bases unmatched: 1. This CDR3 region has 13 residues.

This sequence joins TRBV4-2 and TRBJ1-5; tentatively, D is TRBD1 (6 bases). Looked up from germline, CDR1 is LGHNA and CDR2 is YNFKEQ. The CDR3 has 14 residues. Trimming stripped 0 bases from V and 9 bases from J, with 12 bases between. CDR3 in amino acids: CASSQEDRIGPQHF. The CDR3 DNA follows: TGTGCCAGCAGCCAAGAAGACAGGATAGGGCCCCAGCATTTT.

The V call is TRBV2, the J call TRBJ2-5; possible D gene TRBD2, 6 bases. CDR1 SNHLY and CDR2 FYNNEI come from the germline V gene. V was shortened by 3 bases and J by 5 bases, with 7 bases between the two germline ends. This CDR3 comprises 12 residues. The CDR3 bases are TGTGCCAGCAGTGACGCGGGGGAGACCCAGTACTTC. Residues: CASSDAGETQYF.

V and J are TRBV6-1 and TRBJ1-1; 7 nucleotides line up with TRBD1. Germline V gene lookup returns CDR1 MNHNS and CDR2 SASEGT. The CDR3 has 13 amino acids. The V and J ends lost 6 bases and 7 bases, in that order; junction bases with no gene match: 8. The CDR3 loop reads CASSVDRYREAFF. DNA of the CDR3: TGTGCCAGCAGCGTGGACAGGTATCGTGAAGCTTTCTTT.

CDR3 nucleotide sequence: TGCGCCAGCAGCCTCCGAACTGGACAGGGGGTCACTGAAGCTTTCTTT. It yields the protein CASSLRTGQGVTEAFF. The J gene is TRBJ1-1, the V gene TRBV5-1, with 10 bases lining up with TRBD1. Germline V gives CDR1 SGHRS, CDR2 YFSETQ. V was clipped by 4 bases and J by 4 bases; unmatched bases: 10. The length of the CDR3 is 16 residues.

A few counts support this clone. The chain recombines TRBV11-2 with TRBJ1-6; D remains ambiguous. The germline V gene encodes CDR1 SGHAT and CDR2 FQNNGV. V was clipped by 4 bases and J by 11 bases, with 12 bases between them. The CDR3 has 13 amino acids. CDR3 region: CASSSVPKTPLHF. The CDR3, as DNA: TGTGCCAGCAGCTCTGTCCCTAAAACACCCCTCCACTTT.

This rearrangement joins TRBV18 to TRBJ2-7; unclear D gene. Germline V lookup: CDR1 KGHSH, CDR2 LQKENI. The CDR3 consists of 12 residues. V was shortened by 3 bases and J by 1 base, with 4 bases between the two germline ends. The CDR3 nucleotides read TGTGCCAGCTCACCCAGTTCCTACGAGCAGTACTTC. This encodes CASSPSSYEQYF.

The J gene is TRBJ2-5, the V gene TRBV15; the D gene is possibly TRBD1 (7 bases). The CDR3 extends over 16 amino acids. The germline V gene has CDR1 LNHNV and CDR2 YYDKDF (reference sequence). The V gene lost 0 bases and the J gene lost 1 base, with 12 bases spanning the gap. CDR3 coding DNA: TGTGCCACCAGCAGAGAAGGGGGGACAGTCCAAGAGACCCAGTACTTC. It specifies CATSREGGTVQETQYF.

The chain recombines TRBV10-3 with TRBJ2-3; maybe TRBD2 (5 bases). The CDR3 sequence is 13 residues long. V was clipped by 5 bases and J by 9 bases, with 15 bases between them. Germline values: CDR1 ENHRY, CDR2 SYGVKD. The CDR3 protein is CAISPGLFETQYF. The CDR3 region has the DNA TGTGCCATCAGTCCCGGACTGTTTGAGACGCAGTATTTT.

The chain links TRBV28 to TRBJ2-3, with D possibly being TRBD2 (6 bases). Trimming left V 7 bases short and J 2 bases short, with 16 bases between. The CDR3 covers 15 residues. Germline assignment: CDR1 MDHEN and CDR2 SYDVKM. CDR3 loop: CASTSLGTDTDTQYF. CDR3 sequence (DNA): TGTGCCAGCACCTCCCTCGGGACTGACACAGATACGCAGTATTTT.

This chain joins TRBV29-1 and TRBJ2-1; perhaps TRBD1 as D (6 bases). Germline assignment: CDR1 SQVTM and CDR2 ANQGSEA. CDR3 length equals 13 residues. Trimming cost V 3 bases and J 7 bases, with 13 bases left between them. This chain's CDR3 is CSVEVGGWNEQFF. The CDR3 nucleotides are TGCAGCGTTGAGGTAGGGGGTTGGAATGAGCAGTTCTTC.

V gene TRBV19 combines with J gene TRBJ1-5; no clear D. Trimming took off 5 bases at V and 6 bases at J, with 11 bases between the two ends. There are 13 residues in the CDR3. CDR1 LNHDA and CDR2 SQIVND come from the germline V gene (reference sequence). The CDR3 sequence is CASSRVGAQPQHF. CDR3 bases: TGTGCCAGTAGTCGAGTGGGCGCTCAGCCCCAGCATTTT.

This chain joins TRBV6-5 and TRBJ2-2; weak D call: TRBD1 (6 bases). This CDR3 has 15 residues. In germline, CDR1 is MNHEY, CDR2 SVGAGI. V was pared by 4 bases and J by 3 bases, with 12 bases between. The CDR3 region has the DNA TGTGCCAGCAGTTTACGCGACAGGTACACCGGGGAGCTGTTTTTT. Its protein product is CASSLRDRYTGELFF.

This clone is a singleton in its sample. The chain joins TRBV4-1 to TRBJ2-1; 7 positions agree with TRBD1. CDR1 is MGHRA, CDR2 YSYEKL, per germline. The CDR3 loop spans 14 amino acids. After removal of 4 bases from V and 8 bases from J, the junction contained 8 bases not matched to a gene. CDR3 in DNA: TGCGCCAGCAGCCTTCGTCAGGGGGACGATGAGCAGTTCTTC. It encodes CASSLRQGDDEQFF.

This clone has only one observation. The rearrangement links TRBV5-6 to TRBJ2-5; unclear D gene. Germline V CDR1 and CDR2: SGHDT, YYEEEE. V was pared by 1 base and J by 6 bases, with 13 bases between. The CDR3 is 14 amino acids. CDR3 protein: CASSLYYSIQTQYF. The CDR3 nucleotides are TGTGCCAGCAGCTTGTACTACTCGATCCAGACCCAGTACTTC.

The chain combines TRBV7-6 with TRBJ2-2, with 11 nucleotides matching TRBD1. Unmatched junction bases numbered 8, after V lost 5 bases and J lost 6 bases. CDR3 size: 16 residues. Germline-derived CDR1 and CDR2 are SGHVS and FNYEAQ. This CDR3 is CASSPRTGGLSGELFF. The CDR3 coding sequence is TGTGCCAGCAGCCCCAGGACAGGGGGCTTATCCGGGGAGCTGTTTTTT.

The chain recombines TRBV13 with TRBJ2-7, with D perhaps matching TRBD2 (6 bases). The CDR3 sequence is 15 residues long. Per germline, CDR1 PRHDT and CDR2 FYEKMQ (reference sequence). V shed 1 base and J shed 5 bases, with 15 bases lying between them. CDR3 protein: CASSLDGQGRNEQYF. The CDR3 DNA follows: TGTGCCAGCAGCTTAGACGGCCAAGGGAGGAACGAGCAGTACTTC.

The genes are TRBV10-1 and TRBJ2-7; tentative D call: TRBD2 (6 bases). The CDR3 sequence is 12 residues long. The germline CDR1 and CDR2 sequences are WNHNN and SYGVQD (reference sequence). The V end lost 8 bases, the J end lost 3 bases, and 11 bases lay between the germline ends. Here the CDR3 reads CASSPGDYEQYF. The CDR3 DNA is TGCGCCAGCTCCCCGGGGGACTACGAGCAGTACTTC.

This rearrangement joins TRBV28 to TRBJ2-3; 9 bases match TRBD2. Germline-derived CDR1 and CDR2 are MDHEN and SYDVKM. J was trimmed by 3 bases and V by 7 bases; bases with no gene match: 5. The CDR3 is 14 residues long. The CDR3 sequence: CASTGTSYTDTQYF. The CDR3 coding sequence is TGTGCCAGCACCGGGACTAGCTATACAGATACGCAGTATTTT.